The clone carrying this T cell receptor (beta chain) came up a few times. Its antigen remains unknown. The data were obtained in a study of memory CD4+ T cells and cytomegalovirus serostatus. Study background: Of the healthy Belgian adults, 9 were CMV seropositive and approximately 25 seronegative.

From germline, CDR1 is SEHNR and CDR2 FQNEAQ (reference sequence). This CDR3 has 13 amino acids. Trimming left V 3 bases short and J 8 bases short, with 10 bases between. Whole-study findings and limits: Each of 67 CMV-associated TCRbeta sequences occurred in one to five individuals.

How the authors handled the data: Out-of-frame sequences were removed, leaving 2,204,828 distinct TCRbeta sequences. Repertoires were generated with immunoSEQ multiplex PCR, while TCRdb's copy carries only in-frame clones and drops some. V, J and clone size are those of that table, while D and trimming were read from the DNA. This table has tens of thousands of clones, about 80% appearing once. The sort gate was single viable CD3+CD4+CD8-CD45RO+ cells for memory CD4+ T cells. The chain recombines TRBV7-9 with TRBJ2-2; D may be TRBD1 (5 bases). This clonotype was sampled from an adult in good health and CMV-seronegative. Sequences were obtained from memory CD4+ T cells from blood. The CDR3 nucleotides read TGTGCCAGCAGCTTCATGCAGGGTGGGGAGCTGTTTTTT. Translation: CASSFMQGGELFF.